The entry that follows covers one T cell receptor (beta chain) sequence. The antigen is unknown. With molecular barcodes, quantitative 5'-RACE was used to make the TCR beta libraries. From the 5' RACE reads, TCRdb called clonotypes with MiXCR, one entry per CDR3 protein. Of about 390,000 distinct CDR3 sequences in the sample, about a fifth were seen once. These data come from a study of CD8 T cells in ankylosing spondylitis. Study-level points and caveats: Matched synovial fluid from ankylosing spondylitis patients was reported to be enriched for disease-linked clones. There were earlier reports of some motif variants in reactive arthritis synovial fluid and blood. Clones linked to disease, bearing a CD8+ phenotype, were relatively rare in peripheral blood. A motif in TCR beta, a set of eight highly homologous variants, appeared characteristic of ankylosing spondylitis blood.

Germline CDR1 reads LNHNV; CDR2 reads YYDKDF (reference sequence). Trimming removed 5 bases from V and 4 bases from J, with 13 bases in between. The CDR3 spans 14 residues. The chain employs TRBV15 and TRBJ2-3; D uncertain. This receptor was identified in a male donor with ankylosing spondylitis. Material for sequencing was blood, either unsorted or a sorted T cell fraction (not recorded which). The CDR3 bases are TGTGCCACCAGCTTCGACTTGGCGGCAGATACGCAGTATTTT. It codes for CATSFDLAADTQYF.